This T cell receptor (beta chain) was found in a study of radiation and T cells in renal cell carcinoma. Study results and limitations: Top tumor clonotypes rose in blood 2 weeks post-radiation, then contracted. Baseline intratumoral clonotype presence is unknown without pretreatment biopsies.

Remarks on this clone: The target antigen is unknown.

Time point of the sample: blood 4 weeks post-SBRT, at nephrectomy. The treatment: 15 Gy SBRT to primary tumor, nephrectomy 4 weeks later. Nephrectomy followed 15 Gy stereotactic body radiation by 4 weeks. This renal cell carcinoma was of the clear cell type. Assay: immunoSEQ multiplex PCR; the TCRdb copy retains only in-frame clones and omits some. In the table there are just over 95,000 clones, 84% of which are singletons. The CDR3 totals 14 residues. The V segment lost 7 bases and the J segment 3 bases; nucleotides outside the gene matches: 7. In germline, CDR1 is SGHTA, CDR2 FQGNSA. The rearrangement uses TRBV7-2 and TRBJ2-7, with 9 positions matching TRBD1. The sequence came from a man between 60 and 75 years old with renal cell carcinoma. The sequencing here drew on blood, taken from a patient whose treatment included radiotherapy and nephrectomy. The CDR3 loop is CASKRQGGNYEQYF. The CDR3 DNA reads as TGTGCCAGCAAGAGACAGGGGGGCAACTACGAGCAGTACTTC.